What follows is one T cell receptor (beta chain) and its context. Its specificity is unknown. Attachment of unique molecular identifiers to individual cDNA molecules was performed. MiXCR, run by TCRdb on the 5' RACE reads, gives a single entry per CDR3 protein. The sample includes tens of thousands of distinct CDR3 sequences, 8.5% to 10% of them seen just once. This record belongs to a study of early T cells in non-severe SARS-CoV-2 infection. Background on the study: Alpha and beta chains were unpaired, from unsorted whole-blood bulk RNA.

Broader study findings: Database matching using VDJdb favored anti-spike CD8 responses, with private and CD4 specificities left missing.

The clonotype was recovered from an adult who was a healthcare worker with PCR-confirmed SARS-CoV-2 infection or an uninfected control (not recorded which). This sample comprised whole blood, obtained at baseline.

This chain's CDR3 is CASSTSGGARETQYF. The CDR3 DNA is TGTGCCAGCAGCACGAGCGGGGGGGCCCGAGAGACCCAGTACTTC. The chain links TRBV9 to TRBJ2-5; 10 nucleotides agree with TRBD2. The CDR3 runs to 15 residues. Trimming removed 4 bases from V and 4 bases from J; junction bases left unmatched: 7. Germline lookup yields CDR1 SGDLS and CDR2 YYNGEE.